Each of the 4 T cell receptor beta chains below was sequenced from the same sample in a study of early T cells in non-severe SARS-CoV-2 infection. TCRdb analysed the 5' RACE reads with MiXCR anew, one entry per CDR3 protein. The sample holds some 61,000 distinct CDR3 sequences, less than 15% seen once. Sequenced input: whole blood. The receptors were sampled from an adult who was a healthcare worker with PCR-confirmed SARS-CoV-2 infection or an uninfected control (not recorded which).

This clonotype turned up a few times. V gene TRBV9 combines with J gene TRBJ2-2; weak D call: TRBD2 (6 bases). The V end was cut by 4 bases, the J end by 0 bases, with 16 bases between. The CDR3 totals 17 residues. The germline CDR1 and CDR2 sequences are SGDLS and YYNGEE. For the CDR3, the DNA is TGTGCCAGCAGCACAGGAGGGGACTGGTCGAACACCGGGGAGCTGTTTTTT. Its protein is CASSTGGDWSNTGELFF.

This clonotype was found a few times. The rearrangement uses TRBV29-1 and TRBJ1-4; D is unresolved. Germline assignment: CDR1 SQVTM and CDR2 ANQGSEA. Trimming stripped 4 bases from V and 5 bases from J, with 14 bases between. The CDR3 is 14 amino acids. This CDR3 is CSVGPPGSNEKLFF. The CDR3 bases are TGCAGCGTTGGCCCCCCGGGAAGCAATGAAAAACTGTTTTTT.

The V call is TRBV12-3 or TRBV12-4, the J call TRBJ1-4, with TRBD1 identical over 8 bases. J was trimmed by 14 bases and V by 6 bases; bases with no gene match: 8. The CDR3 is 12 amino acids. The CDR3 sequence is CASSTGGVYLFF. DNA of the CDR3: TGTGCCAGCAGCACAGGGGGAGTCTACCTGTTTTTT.

Here the CDR3 DNA reads TGTGCCAGCAGTGAGGGGACTAGATACGCTGAGCAGTTCTTC. This gives the protein CASSEGTRYAEQFF. The chain links TRBV2 to TRBJ2-1; TRBD2 agrees at 8 bases. Germline V gene lookup returns CDR1 SNHLY and CDR2 FYNNEI. The CDR3 contains 14 residues. Trimming removed 3 bases from V and 9 bases from J; junction bases left unmatched: 7.